Here is one T cell receptor (beta chain) with its context. Per the germline V gene, CDR1 is SNHLY and CDR2 is FYNNEI. V shed 0 bases and J shed 2 bases, with 8 bases lying between them. The CDR3 runs 15 residues. The data are from a study of blood T cell repertoires in COVID-19. Study-level background: Acute-phase and convalescent COVID-19 samples originated in the United States, Italy and Spain.

In the source study's methods: How many nucleated cells were present was estimated from reference gene primer amplification. TCRdb's copy holds only in-frame clones and misses some; the assay was immunoSEQ multiplex PCR. Clone size and V and J calls were adopted from that table, with D and trimming inferred from the DNA. The sample consists of roughly 240,000 clones, 86% of them appearing once. Seattle participants joined during active infection and were tracked over time. V is TRBV2 and J is TRBJ1-3; possibly TRBD1 for D (5 bases). This TCR was recovered from a woman older than 75 with COVID-19, enrolled during active disease. The sample consisted of peripheral blood. The CDR3 loop reads CASSEAGGAGNTIYF. In DNA form, the CDR3 reads TGTGCCAGCAGTGAAGCCGGGGGAGCTGGAAACACCATATATTTT.